The rows below give T cell receptor beta chains drawn from one sample of a study of T-cell memory formation after mild COVID-19. TCRdb re-called the 5' RACE reads through MiXCR, storing one row per CDR3 protein. The sample includes roughly 340,000 distinct CDR3 sequences, under 25% of them seen just once. The material sequenced was PBMCs or a T cell subset sorted from them (not recorded which). These receptors came from a man between 18 and 29 years old who had mild COVID-19 (a few samples of this study predate the infection). Cell type and time point are not known. Both conserved end residues are trimmed from each CDR3.

j_call: TRBJ2-6
v_call: TRBV7-9
cdr3_aa: ASSSRSANVLT

j_call: TRBJ1-6
v_call: TRBV7-2
cdr3_aa: ASRATWGYSPLH

j_call: TRBJ2-6
v_call: TRBV3-1
cdr3_aa: ASSLQATVSNVLT

j_call: TRBJ2-7
v_call: TRBV6-6
cdr3_aa: ASSLRTGPGPYEQY

j_call: TRBJ1-2
v_call: TRBV7-2
cdr3_aa: ASSYNWDSPGYGYT

j_call: TRBJ2-3
v_call: TRBV7-2
cdr3_aa: ASSLGRGDTQY

j_call: TRBJ2-3
v_call: TRBV7-2
cdr3_aa: ASSLAAGTPSTDTQY

j_call: TRBJ2-5
v_call: TRBV12-3/TRBV12-4
cdr3_aa: ASSETGGTTTEAQY

j_call: TRBJ2-3
v_call: TRBV7-3
cdr3_aa: ASSPFAGSDTQY

j_call: TRBJ2-7
v_call: TRBV18
cdr3_aa: ASSSKGAREQY

j_call: TRBJ2-1
v_call: TRBV6-5
cdr3_aa: ASSHRGFHNEQF

j_call: TRBJ2-1
v_call: TRBV20-1
cdr3_aa: SATTGGPVNEQF

j_call: TRBJ1-1
v_call: TRBV7-2
cdr3_aa: ASSSQGLMNTEAF

j_call: TRBJ1-2
v_call: TRBV21-1
cdr3_aa: ASSKRGGANYGYT